Listed below are T cell receptor beta chains from one sample, sequenced in a study of cytomegalovirus exposure and HLA in healthy donors. Repertoires were generated with immunoSEQ multiplex PCR, while TCRdb's copy carries only in-frame clones and drops some. The table records 130,000 to 150,000 clones, 72% of them present only once. The specimen sequenced was PBMCs. The receptors here all came from a man aged 40-49 years in good health and CMV-seronegative. Both conserved end residues are trimmed from each CDR3. Fields, in order: J gene, V gene, CDR3 protein.

J: -
V: TRBV28
CDR3: ASSLGTGGYEQY

J: TRBJ1-5
V: TRBV9
CDR3: ASSPGQGVDQPQH

J: TRBJ2-7
V: TRBV7-9
CDR3: ASSSTEEQY

J: TRBJ1-1
V: TRBV5-1
CDR3: ASSTTGANTEAF

J: TRBJ2-1
V: TRBV2
CDR3: ASKGAGADEQF

J: TRBJ1-5
V: TRBV7-9
CDR3: ASSSDGHSNQPQH

J: TRBJ1-2
V: TRBV5-1
CDR3: ASRPSGNYGYT

J: TRBJ1-2
V: TRBV4-1
CDR3: ASSPTTGDWYGYT

J: TRBJ2-6
V: TRBV7-8
CDR3: ASSSRPDNRGTGANVLT

J: TRBJ1-5
V: TRBV18
CDR3: ASSTLQGDQPQH

J: TRBJ2-5
V: TRBV18
CDR3: ASSPGGTSGQETQY

J: TRBJ2-7
V: TRBV19
CDR3: ASSIGTTSSYEQY

J: TRBJ1-2
V: TRBV9
CDR3: ASSVGQGNYGYT

J: TRBJ1-1
V: TRBV5-1
CDR3: ASSLVPEGETF

J: TRBJ2-7
V: TRBV11-2
CDR3: ASSLDYGRGY

J: TRBJ2-1
V: TRBV27
CDR3: ASSLSRGDEQF

J: TRBJ2-7
V: TRBV5-1
CDR3: ASSWDRDIYEQY

J: TRBJ2-1
V: TRBV9
CDR3: ASDSGGREQF

J: TRBJ2-7
V: TRBV27
CDR3: ASSLGQGASEQY

J: TRBJ2-1
V: TRBV9
CDR3: ASSVDHTGGGPYNEQF

J: TRBJ2-7
V: TRBV6-5
CDR3: ASRGTSGLTYEQY

J: TRBJ1-5
V: TRBV7-9
CDR3: ASSRSSNQPQH

J: TRBJ1-1
V: TRBV7-9
CDR3: ASSTDIPNTEAF

J: TRBJ2-2
V: TRBV13
CDR3: ASSSMAGGELF

J: TRBJ1-5
V: TRBV9
CDR3: ASSQTGGDQPQH

J: TRBJ1-1
V: TRBV5-6
CDR3: ASSRQGIEAF

J: TRBJ1-5
V: TRBV10-2
CDR3: ASSETGGNQPQH

J: -
V: TRBV4-1
CDR3: ASSQQTGADSYEQY

J: TRBJ2-3
V: TRBV29-1
CDR3: SVGSTSGSGDTQY

J: TRBJ2-2
V: TRBV11-3
CDR3: ASSASAGTGELF

J: TRBJ2-3
V: TRBV30
CDR3: AWSVTAGTDTQY

J: TRBJ1-5
V: TRBV19
CDR3: ASSTGGFDQPQH

J: TRBJ2-7
V: TRBV6-5
CDR3: ASSYSKGATYEQY

J: TRBJ1-2
V: TRBV7-9
CDR3: ASSPTGVHYGYT

J: TRBJ2-7
V: TRBV4-1
CDR3: ASSQVVGNYEQY

J: TRBJ1-1
V: TRBV19
CDR3: ASNGQANTEAF

J: TRBJ2-4
V: TRBV11-2
CDR3: ASSEQGAKNIQY

J: TRBJ2-2
V: TRBV10-2
CDR3: ASSLATGGAGELF

J: TRBJ1-5
V: TRBV6-1
CDR3: ASSGQGWTQPQH

J: TRBJ1-4
V: TRBV18
CDR3: ASSPSQKNEKLF

J: TRBJ2-7
V: TRBV6-5
CDR3: ASRGTANEQY

J: TRBJ1-5
V: TRBV6-5
CDR3: ASNQRLPNQPQH

J: TRBJ1-5
V: TRBV6-6
CDR3: ASSKQGANQPQH

J: TRBJ2-5
V: TRBV27
CDR3: ASSFTGEVETQY

J: TRBJ2-1
V: TRBV9
CDR3: ARKRDPGGRDNEQF

J: TRBJ2-2
V: TRBV9
CDR3: ASSVDLAGDTGELF

J: TRBJ2-7
V: TRBV4-1
CDR3: ASSHPGGGGVYEQY

J: TRBJ1-5
V: TRBV2
CDR3: ASSVEGEGQH

J: TRBJ2-1
V: TRBV10-2
CDR3: ASHRGVRYNEQF

J: TRBJ2-5
V: TRBV7-7
CDR3: ASSPRSPSGETQY

J: TRBJ2-1
V: TRBV5-6
CDR3: ASSQGQVWNEQF

J: TRBJ1-3
V: TRBV18
CDR3: ASSPGSGGWVPGNTIY

J: TRBJ2-7
V: TRBV28
CDR3: ASSSHRLAGGVEQY

J: TRBJ2-7
V: TRBV9
CDR3: ASSVVEGYEQY

J: TRBJ2-5
V: TRBV14
CDR3: ASSQELQGLETQY

J: TRBJ1-1
V: TRBV29-1
CDR3: SVGDRDTEAF

J: TRBJ2-1
V: TRBV5-4
CDR3: ASSLGGGASGINEQF

J: TRBJ2-5
V: TRBV2
CDR3: ASERGGGETQY

J: TRBJ2-6
V: TRBV7-8
CDR3: ASRLVGLAGGLDSSGANVLT

J: TRBJ2-7
V: TRBV7-2
CDR3: ASSRERRAYEQY